This T cell receptor beta chain was sequenced for a study of shared clonotypes between healthy human individuals. Study-wide background: Each donor had three CD4 naive, three CD4 memory, two CD8 naive and one CD8 memory plate. Whole-study findings and limits: The researchers took only blood, and tissue repertoires probably look different.

Some clones are missing from TCRdb's copy, which holds only in-frame ones; the method was immunoSEQ multiplex PCR. Found here are hundreds of thousands of clones, about 95% of them singletons; the top ten hold 0.085% to 0.11%. About this clone itself: Its antigen is as yet unknown.

V trimming: 7 bases; J trimming: 3 bases; junction bases outside the gene matches: 8. This CDR3 is built from 15 residues. Germline V gene lookup returns CDR1 MDHEN and CDR2 SYDVKM. The naive CD8 fraction comprised CD45RO-negative cells positively selected for CCR7 and excluded terminally differentiated effector memory CD45RA+ cells. The sequence derives from a woman in her thirties in good health. The genes are TRBV28 and TRBJ1-2, with 10 nucleotides matching TRBD1. The sequenced sample was naive CD8+ T cells sorted from blood. CDR3 nucleotide sequence: TGTGCCAGCACTCGATCGGGACAGGGGCACTATGGCTACACCTTC. Translation: CASTRSGQGHYGYTF.